This T cell receptor beta chain was retrieved from a study of cytomegalovirus exposure and HLA in healthy donors. Study-wide findings and caveats: Despite most TCR sequences being rare, some public TCRs occurred in many donors. Within an earlier analysis, most TCR beta V segments proved productive either about 90% or about 30% of the time.

The ends lost 2 bases at V and 5 bases at J; junction bases unmatched: 2. The CDR3 has 13 amino acids. From germline, CDR1 is KGHSH and CDR2 LQKENI. PCR was performed using 60 Vbeta and 13 Jbeta primers. Here immunoSEQ multiplex PCR was the method, and the copy in TCRdb shows in-frame clones only, minus some. The table has approximately 110,000 clones, 75% to 85% seen once. Details on this clone: Its antigen is not known.

The rearrangement uses TRBV18 and TRBJ1-2; the match to TRBD1 covers 7 bases. This TCR derives from a young man in good health and CMV-seronegative. The sequenced material came from PBMCs. In DNA form, the CDR3 reads TGTGCCAGCTCACCAGGGGACAGATATGGCTACACCTTC. As protein: CASSPGDRYGYTF.